This paragraph covers one TCR beta chain sequence. These data are taken from a study of tumor-infiltrating lymphocytes in primary liver carcinoma. Reverse transcription of around 0.45 ug total RNA with a constant-region primer produced TCR beta cDNA. Slightly modified ARM-PCR with three nested multiplex PCR rounds yielded TCR beta libraries. Both of the initial two PCR rounds ran for around 9 cycles and employed TRBV1-TRBV30 forward primers alongside a C-beta reverse primer. MiXCR, applied by TCRdb to the multiplex PCR reads, yields one record per CDR3 protein. The sample records almost 200,000 distinct CDR3 sequences, roughly two thirds being singletons. V shed 7 bases and J shed 2 bases, with 13 bases lying between them. The CDR3 spans 14 residues. The germline V gene has CDR1 SGHRS and CDR2 YFSETQ. Germline DNA was also extracted, with blood RNA taken from unsorted whole blood.

The sequenced material came from peripheral blood. This receptor was taken from a woman aged 55-70 years with primary liver carcinoma and hepatitis B virus infection. The rearrangement links TRBV5-1 to TRBJ1-3, with D uncertain. CDR3: CASASWRTGNTIYF. In nucleotides, the CDR3 is TGCGCCAGCGCCTCATGGAGAACTGGAAACACCATATATTTT. The full variable domain, completed using reference TRBV5-1 and TRBJ1-3, is KAGVTQTPRYLIKTRGQQVTLSCSPISGHRSVSWYQQTPGQGLQFLFEYFSETQRNKGNFPGRFSGRQFSNSRSEMNVSTLELGDSALYLCASASWRTGNTIYFGEGSWLTVV.